This T cell receptor (beta chain) was sequenced during a study of shared clonotypes between healthy human individuals. Whole-study findings and limits: Around 4.9% of naive CD4 clonotypes were shared across four donors.

This CDR3 region has 14 residues. J gave up 2 bases and V 4 bases, and 7 bases lay outside the gene matches. From germline, CDR1 is GTSNPN and CDR2 SVGIG (reference sequence). Deep was the level used in running the assay. Here immunoSEQ multiplex PCR was the method, and the copy in TCRdb shows in-frame clones only, minus some. The sample lists some 680,000 clones; 55% to 85% were seen once. Notes on this clone: Antigen specificity is unknown.

Naive CD45RA+ and memory CD45RA-negative subsets were split from CD4+ cells. The sequence was obtained from a woman aged 25 to 39 in good health. The rearrangement uses TRBV30 and TRBJ2-5, with 7 bases lining up with TRBD1. The specimen sequenced was memory CD4+ T cells sorted from blood. Subset denoted: CD45RA-negative fraction. Written as DNA, the CDR3 is TGTGCCTGGACCCTCGGACAGGCGCAAGAGACCCAGTACTTC. Encoded protein: CAWTLGQAQETQYF. The full variable domain, completed using reference TRBV30 and TRBJ2-5, is SQTIHQWPATLVQPVGSPLSLECTVEGTSNPNLYWYRQAAGRGLQLLFYSVGIGQISSEVPQNLSASRPQDRQFILSSKKLLLSDSGFYLCAWTLGQAQETQYFGPGTRLLVL.